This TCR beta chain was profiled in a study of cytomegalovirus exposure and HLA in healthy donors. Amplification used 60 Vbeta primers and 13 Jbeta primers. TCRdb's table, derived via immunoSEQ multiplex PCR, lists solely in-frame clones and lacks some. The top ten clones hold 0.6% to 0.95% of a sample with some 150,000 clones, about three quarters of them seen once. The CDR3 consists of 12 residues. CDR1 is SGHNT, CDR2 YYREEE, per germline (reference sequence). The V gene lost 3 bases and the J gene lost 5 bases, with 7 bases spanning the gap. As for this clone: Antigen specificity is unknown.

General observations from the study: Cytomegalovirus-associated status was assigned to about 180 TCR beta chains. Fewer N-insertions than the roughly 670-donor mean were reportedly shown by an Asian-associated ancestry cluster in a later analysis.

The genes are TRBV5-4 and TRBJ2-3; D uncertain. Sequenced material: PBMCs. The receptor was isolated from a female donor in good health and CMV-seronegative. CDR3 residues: CASSWPKDTQYF. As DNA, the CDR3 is TGTGCCAGCAGCTGGCCGAAAGATACGCAGTATTTT. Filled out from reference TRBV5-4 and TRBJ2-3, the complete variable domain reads ETGVTQSPTHLIKTRGQQVTLRCSSQSGHNTVSWYQQALGQGPQFIFQYYREEENGRGNFPPRFSGLQFPNYSSELNVNALELDDSALYLCASSWPKDTQYFGPGTRLTVL.